This entry is about one T cell receptor beta chain. Many counts were recorded for this clonotype. The target of this receptor is not known. No much larger clonotype is one base removed from it; base qualities were not supplied. Sequencing took place on an Illumina HiSeq 2500. TCR beta libraries were prepared by quantitative 5'-RACE with molecular barcodes. From the authors' description of their analysis: A new computational method, built on a probabilistic model of VDJ rearrangement, was used to identify disease-linked TCR variants. TCRdb applied fastp at Q25 and MiXCR to the public reads, then kept only in-frame beta chains. Here each entry gathers all rows of one CDR3 protein and keeps the most common genes and DNA. None of the V and J calls come from the authors' own analysis; TCRdb made them. The sample table contains around 150,000 distinct CDR3 sequences; only one count was recorded for about an eighth of them. Of the sample, roughly 4.5% is held by the ten largest clones.

From the germline V gene, CDR1 is SGHTA and CDR2 is FQGNSA. The CDR3, cysteine through phenylalanine, is 14 amino acids long. Only CDR3 DNA remains: 42 bases, in frame from the first base. For this chain, trimming is 3 bases at the V end and 8 bases at the J end, and the number of junction bases without a gene match is 7. These data come from a study of CD8 T cells in ankylosing spondylitis (dated by TCRdb to about 2017). About the study as a whole: T cell receptor beta repertoires were profiled in healthy donors and ankylosing spondylitis patients so that disease-linked TCR variants could be found. In total, the full study cohort was made up of some 110 healthy donors and 25 or so ankylosing spondylitis patients. Peripheral blood was sampled, and synovial fluid was also collected from ankylosing spondylitis patients.

On the study overall, not on this receptor specifically: The disease-linked clones showed a CD8+ phenotype and occurred at relatively low frequencies in peripheral blood. The disease-linked clones were reported to be significantly enriched in matched synovial fluid samples from ankylosing spondylitis patients. Blood from ankylosing spondylitis patients appeared to be characterized by a TCR beta motif composed of eight highly homologous amino acid variants. Some motif variants had previously been reported in the synovial fluid and blood of reactive arthritis patients, which suggests shared mechanisms of disease initiation.

Sequencing was done on a sample of blood, either unsorted or a sorted T cell fraction (not recorded which). The rearrangement combines TRBV7-2 with TRBJ1-2; TRBD1 lines up with 9 middle nucleotides. This TCR came from a female donor with ankylosing spondylitis or in good health (not recorded which). CDR3 protein: CASSLLGQGIGYTF. The DNA reads as follows: TGTGCCAGCAGCTTGTTGGGACAGGGTATCGGCTACACCTTC.